Presented here are 5 T cell receptor beta chains from one specimen sequenced in a study of blood T cell repertoires in COVID-19. Clones were read by immunoSEQ multiplex PCR, and TCRdb kept only the in-frame ones, dropping some. The sample has approximately 41,000 clones; over 75% are singletons. Sample: peripheral blood. Every receptor here comes from a woman older than 75 with acute or convalescent COVID-19.

V gene TRBV5-1 combines with J gene TRBJ2-3; 8 nucleotides align to TRBD1. The germline CDR1 and CDR2 sequences are SGHRS and YFSETQ. The trim removed 4 bases at V and 0 bases at J, leaving 7 bases unmatched. The CDR3 spans 16 residues. CDR3 sequence: CASSPRTGTSTDTQYF. The CDR3 DNA reads as TGCGCCAGCAGCCCTAGGACAGGGACTAGCACAGATACGCAGTATTTT. Variable domain in full (rest from reference TRBV5-1 and TRBJ2-3): KAGVTQTPRYLIKTRGQQVTLSCSPISGHRSVSWYQQTPGQGLQFLFEYFSETQRNKGNFPGRFSGRQFSNSRSEMNVSTLELGDSALYLCASSPRTGTSTDTQYFGPGTRLTVL.

The rearrangement joins TRBV2 to TRBJ2-2, with a weak D call TRBD2 (5 bases). Trimming left V 3 bases short and J 2 bases short, with 10 bases between. The CDR3 is 15 amino acids. In germline, CDR1 is SNHLY, CDR2 FYNNEI. CDR3 sequence reads: CASSDRSGNTGELFF. The CDR3 DNA reads as TGTGCCAGCAGTGATAGGTCGGGAAACACCGGGGAGCTGTTTTTT. Using reference TRBV2 and TRBJ2-2 for the parts outside the CDR3, the full variable domain is EPEVTQTPSHQVTQMGQEVILRCVPISNHLYFYWYRQILGQKVEFLVSFYNNEISEKSEIFDDQFSVERPDGSNFTLKIRSTKLEDSAMYFCASSDRSGNTGELFFGEGSRLTVL.

The rearrangement uses TRBV7-2 and TRBJ1-1; TRBD1 might be the D (6 bases). The length of the CDR3 is 15 residues. Trimming removed 5 bases at V and 1 base at J, with 14 bases between. The germline CDR1 and CDR2 sequences are SGHTA and FQGNSA. The DNA of the CDR3 is TGTGCCAGCAGCCCTTACCCCAGGGGGAACACTGAAGCTTTCTTT. Translation: CASSPYPRGNTEAFF.

The chain carries TRBV7-9 and TRBJ1-1; D possibly corresponds to TRBD1 (5 bases). V was cut by 4 bases and J by 5 bases, with 14 bases left in between. The V gene's germline CDR1 is SEHNR and CDR2 FQNEAQ (reference sequence). This CDR3 has 14 amino acids. In DNA, the CDR3 is TGTGCCAGCAGCTGGGGTGGGAAGGGGACTGAAGCTTTCTTT. The encoded protein is CASSWGGKGTEAFF.

The rearrangement uses TRBV28 and TRBJ2-3; perhaps TRBD2 as D (5 bases). V was cut by 10 bases and J by 8 bases, with 16 bases left in between. Per germline, CDR1 MDHEN and CDR2 SYDVKM. CDR3 length: 12 residues. CDR3 sequence (DNA): TGTGCCACCTCCAGAGGGTCCGGTACGCAGTATTTT. Translation gives CATSRGSGTQYF.